The following is a T cell receptor beta chain sequence with its context. Treatment noted: 15 to 20 received Ad26.COV2.S at low or high dose, single or two shots; five or six received placebo; per-sample allocation not given. Samples were taken on day 63 after the first vaccine or placebo injection. Only in-frame clones appear in the TCRdb table, and some are missing; sequencing was by immunoSEQ multiplex PCR. The repertoire has a few hundred thousand clones, under 90% of them found once; the top ten carry approximately 5.8%. These data come from a study of Ad26.COV2.S vaccination and SARS-CoV-2 variants. The CDR3 consists of 16 residues. CDR1 is MNHEY and CDR2 is SMNVEV in the germline V gene (reference sequence). Trimming left V 3 bases short and J 2 bases short, with 17 bases between.

V gene TRBV27 combines with J gene TRBJ2-7; tentative D call: TRBD2 (6 bases). The sequences come from peripheral blood, collected in a trial of Ad26.COV2.S vaccine versus placebo. The clonotype was recovered from a person between 18 and 65 years old who received the Ad26.COV2.S COVID-19 vaccine or a placebo. The DNA of the CDR3 is TGTGCCAGCAGTTTTCGTTCCGGGAGTGAAACCTACGAGCAGTACGTC. Translated, it gives CASSFRSGSETYEQYV.